This T cell receptor (beta chain) was documented in a study of cytomegalovirus exposure and HLA in healthy donors. V lost 3 bases, J lost 0 bases, and 2 bases stayed unmatched. Germline loops: CDR1 SQVTM, CDR2 ANQGSEA. The CDR3 is made up of 13 amino acids. With 60 Vbeta and 13 Jbeta primers, the PCR was carried out. Here immunoSEQ multiplex PCR was the method, and the copy in TCRdb shows in-frame clones only, minus some. This sample carries around 150,000 clones, around 79% of them seen once, and the ten largest clones take approximately 6%. This rearrangement joins TRBV29-1 to TRBJ2-7; 7 bases line up with TRBD1. The specimen sequenced was PBMCs. The clonotype comes from a man between 25 and 39 years old in good health and CMV-seropositive. The DNA of the CDR3 is TGCAGCGTTGAGGGACAGAGCTCCTACGAGCAGTACTTC. Protein sequence: CSVEGQSSYEQYF.